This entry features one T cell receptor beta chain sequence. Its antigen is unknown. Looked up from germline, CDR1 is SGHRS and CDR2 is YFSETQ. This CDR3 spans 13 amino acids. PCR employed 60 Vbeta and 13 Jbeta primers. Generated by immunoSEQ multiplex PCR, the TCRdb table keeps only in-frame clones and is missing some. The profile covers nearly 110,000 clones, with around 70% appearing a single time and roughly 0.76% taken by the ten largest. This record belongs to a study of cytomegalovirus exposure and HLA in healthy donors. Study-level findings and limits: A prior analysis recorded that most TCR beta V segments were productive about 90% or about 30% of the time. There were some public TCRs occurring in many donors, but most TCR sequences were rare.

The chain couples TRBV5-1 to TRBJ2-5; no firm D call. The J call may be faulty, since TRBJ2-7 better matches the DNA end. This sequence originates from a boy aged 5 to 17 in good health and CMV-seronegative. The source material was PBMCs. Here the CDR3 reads CASSSAASYEQYF. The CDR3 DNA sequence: TGCGCCAGCAGCTCCGCGGCCTCCTACGAGCAGTACTTC.